This note documents a single T cell receptor beta chain sequence. Its antigen is still unknown. One end of the junction varies from germline; a read error may be responsible. The sample is drawn from a study of blood T cell repertoires in COVID-19 (dated by TCRdb to about 2020). Background for the entire study: Samples from collaborators originated in the United States, Italy and Spain and spanned both the acute and convalescent phases of COVID-19. A freely available public database, intended as a resource for researchers studying the immune response to SARS-CoV-2, is where the repertoires were released. Nearly every sample came with metadata listing a de-identified subject ID, COVID-19 status, age in years and sex. Subjects who had been exposed to COVID-19, were actively infected with it, or had recovered from it provided the deeply sampled blood TCRbeta repertoires that made up the dataset. HLA class I and class II types, where available, came from metadata supplied by the sample provider rather than from assay-based typing. Samples came from the ongoing ImmuneRACE study (first 160 participants) plus 1,254 subjects from 6 global collaborators. The prospective study material was composed of cDNA or gDNA derived from T cells, B-cell-depleted T cells, or PBMCs. What the study reported, not specific to this receptor: Clinical and demographic metadata were provided uncurated, with the amount varying by source and participant.

The immunoSEQ Assay, a bias-controlled multiplex PCR, was used to amplify TCRbeta CDR3 regions from genomic DNA. From the authors' description of their analysis: Nucleated cell counts per sample were estimated from amplification of reference gene primers within the assay. Sequence reads were collapsed and filtered to measure the absolute abundance of every unique TCRbeta CDR3 rearrangement. For each sample, productive Simpson clonality was calculated by taking the square root of Simpson's diversity index across productive rearrangements. TCRdb retrieved this table from immuneACCESS and kept in-frame rearrangements only. Not all clones are present; in checked studies, unresolved V genes account for under half, and no reason is known for the remainder. The V and J calls and clone size come from that table; D and trimming were worked out from the DNA. The sample contains a few hundred thousand clones, nearly 90% of them found a single time. 1.9% of the sample lies in the top ten.

In the prospective study, participants were roughly 18 to 100 years old, resided in 20 to 30 geographic areas of the United States, and were enrolled through a virtual design. In the prospective study, cohorts were assigned on the basis of participant-reported clinical history obtained from a screening survey and a study questionnaire. ImmuneRACE Cohort 3 recovered participants were defined by two consecutive negative NP/OP PCR tests, healthcare professional clearance, or symptom resolution. Each participant in the prospective study had whole blood, serum and a nasopharyngeal or oropharyngeal swab collected by mobile phlebotomists. Participants in the prospective study had the option to provide additional blood draws and questionnaires over a roughly 2-month period. Before DNA extraction, prospective study blood samples were shipped either frozen or at room temperature. From a lookup of the germline V gene (reference sequence), CDR1 and CDR2 are DFQATT and SNEGSKA. There are 11 amino acids in the CDR3, from cysteine to phenylalanine inclusive. The retained sequence is limited to the CDR3, 33 bases, with the frame set at the first base.

The sequence came from a woman in her sixties or seventies who had recovered from COVID-19. The receptor chain draws on TRBV20-1 and TRBJ2-7; possibly the D gene is TRBD1, per 5 matching bases. The sequencing sample was made of PBMCs or T cells enriched from blood (not recorded which). In nucleotides, the sequence is TGCAGTGCTGGAGACAGCTACGAGCAGTACTTC. The encoded protein is CSAGDSYEQYF.